The present entry profiles one TCR beta chain with its context. Extracted RNA was reverse transcribed, and the resulting cDNA served as sequencing template. The table came from immunoSEQ multiplex PCR; TCRdb's copy has only in-frame clones and leaves some out. Among around 300,000 clones listed, over 45% were seen once. The sample originates from a study of CD8+ T cells in alopecia areata. Treatment denoted: oral pan-JAK inhibitor, 5-10 mg twice daily. This TCR came from a human donor with alopecia areata. Specimen: CD4+ T cells sorted from blood, collected at week 52, from a patient treated with tofacitinib.

The CDR3 region is CASSLGDSSYGYTF. The CDR3 bases are TGCGCCAGCAGCTTGGGGGACAGCAGCTATGGCTACACCTTC. The rearrangement joins TRBV5-1 to TRBJ1-2, with TRBD1 matching over 7 bases. The germline gives CDR1 SGHRS, CDR2 YFSETQ. V shed 0 bases, J shed 4 bases, and the junction held 3 bases outside the gene matches. CDR3 size: 14 residues. The full variable domain, in which reference TRBV5-1 and TRBJ1-2 provide the parts outside the CDR3, is KAGVTQTPRYLIKTRGQQVTLSCSPISGHRSVSWYQQTPGQGLQFLFEYFSETQRNKGNFPGRFSGRQFSNSRSEMNVSTLELGDSALYLCASSLGDSSYGYTFGSGTRLTVV.